The 31 T cell receptor beta chains below all came from one sample that was sequenced in a study of cytomegalovirus exposure and HLA in healthy donors. The primer mix had 60 Vbeta and 13 Jbeta primers. Generated by immunoSEQ multiplex PCR, the TCRdb table keeps only in-frame clones and is missing some. The sample holds about 130,000 clones, about 74% seen once. The specimen sequenced was PBMCs. Every receptor here comes from a man between 18 and 29 years old in good health and CMV-seropositive.

The genes are TRBV2 and TRBJ2-5, with 9 bases matching TRBD1. Germline CDR1 SNHLY, CDR2 FYNNEI. CDR3 length: 15 residues. V dropped 1 base and J dropped 4; count of bases not matched to a gene: 4. The CDR3 sequence: CASSEDRGLGETQYF. The CDR3 nucleotides are TGTGCCAGCAGTGAAGACAGGGGGCTAGGAGAGACCCAGTACTTC. Based on the CDR3 plus reference TRBV2 and TRBJ2-5, the full variable domain is EPEVTQTPSHQVTQMGQEVILRCVPISNHLYFYWYRQILGQKVEFLVSFYNNEISEKSEIFDDQFSVERPDGSNFTLKIRSTKLEDSAMYFCASSEDRGLGETQYFGPGTRLLVL.

The J gene is TRBJ1-5, the V gene TRBV7-9; 8 bases are shared with TRBD1. The CDR3 extends over 14 amino acids. The V segment lost 5 bases and the J segment 7 bases; nucleotides outside the gene matches: 7. Germline assignment: CDR1 SEHNR and CDR2 FQNEAQ (reference sequence). The CDR3 protein is CASSATGASQPQHF. For the CDR3, the DNA is TGTGCCAGCAGCGCGACAGGGGCTAGCCAGCCCCAGCATTTT.

In its sample, this clone was seen a few times. The gene calls are TRBV29-1 and TRBJ2-1, with 11 positions matching TRBD1. The CDR3 sequence is 14 residues long. The junction had 1 base not matched to a gene; V was cut back by 1 base and J by 5 bases. The V gene's germline CDR1 is SQVTM and CDR2 ANQGSEA. CDR3 nucleotides: TGCAGCGTTGAAGCGGACAGGGGGCACAATGAGCAGTTCTTC. Amino acid sequence: CSVEADRGHNEQFF.

This clone was detected only once. The chain couples TRBV7-2 to TRBJ2-7; perhaps TRBD1 as D (6 bases). V lost 1 base, J lost 2 bases, and 9 bases lay in between. Germline CDR1 SGHTA, CDR2 FQGNSA. The CDR3 consists of 14 residues. The CDR3: CASSLVGQAYEQYF. CDR3 DNA sequence: TGTGCCAGCAGCTTAGTGGGACAAGCCTACGAGCAGTACTTC.

The genes are TRBV5-1 and TRBJ2-4; D ambiguous. The CDR3 totals 13 residues. Germline V gene sequence: CDR1 SGHRS, CDR2 YFSETQ. V lost 1 base and J 8 bases, leaving 10 bases between the germline ends. The CDR3 spells CASSLNGFDIQYF. As DNA, the CDR3 is TGCGCCAGCAGCTTGAACGGGTTCGACATTCAGTACTTC.

The rearrangement uses TRBV5-1 and TRBJ1-2, with a tentative D call TRBD1 (6 bases). CDR3 length equals 16 residues. The V gene lost 5 bases and the J gene lost 8 bases, with 25 bases spanning the gap. The V gene's germline CDR1 is SGHRS and CDR2 YFSETQ. This CDR3 is CASRTNFWDTYGGYTF. The DNA of the CDR3 is TGCGCCAGCAGAACCAACTTCTGGGACACCTACGGCGGCTACACCTTC.

The V gene is TRBV6-1, the J gene TRBJ2-3; 8 bases align to TRBD2. The CDR3 is made up of 15 amino acids. The V segment lost 3 bases and the J segment 1 base; nucleotides outside the gene matches: 3. Looked up from germline, CDR1 is MNHNS and CDR2 is SASEGT. This CDR3 is CASSDPAGGTDTQYF. DNA of the CDR3: TGTGCCAGCAGTGACCCAGCGGGAGGCACAGATACGCAGTATTTT.

The rearrangement joins TRBV7-2 to TRBJ1-1, with 8 bases identical to TRBD1. The germline V gene has CDR1 SGHTA and CDR2 FQGNSA. This CDR3 is 15 amino acids long. Losses at the gene ends were 4 bases for V and 2 bases for J; bases not matched to a gene: 6. CDR3 nucleotide sequence: TGTGCCAGCAGCTACGGGGACAGGAAAAACACTGAAGCTTTCTTT. It specifies CASSYGDRKNTEAFF.

This clone was recorded a few times. The rearrangement uses TRBV5-4 and TRBJ1-5; 11 bases fit TRBD1. This CDR3 spans 18 amino acids. V shed 4 bases, J shed 0 bases, and the junction held 9 bases outside the gene matches. Germline lookup yields CDR1 SGHNT and CDR2 YYREEE (reference sequence). CDR3 region: CASSDRDRGTHSNQPQHF. For the CDR3, the DNA is TGTGCCAGCAGCGATCGGGACAGGGGGACCCATAGCAATCAGCCCCAGCATTTT. The whole variable domain, remainder taken from reference TRBV5-4 and TRBJ1-5, is ETGVTQSPTHLIKTRGQQVTLRCSSQSGHNTVSWYQQALGQGPQFIFQYYREEENGRGNFPPRFSGLQFPNYSSELNVNALELDDSALYLCASSDRDRGTHSNQPQHFGDGTRLSIL.

The chain has TRBV6-1 and TRBJ2-7; 7 bases line up with TRBD2. CDR3 length: 12 residues. With V trimmed by 7 bases and J by 7 bases, 7 bases remained unmatched. The V gene's germline CDR1 is MNHNS and CDR2 SASEGT. The CDR3 DNA follows: TGTGCCAGCACCGAGGGAGGGAGAGAGCAGTACTTC. It translates to CASTEGGREQYF.

On this clone itself: Other DNA sequences of this sample code for an identical CDR3. The V call is TRBV7-9, the J call TRBJ1-6; TRBD1 aligns across 7 bases. Germline CDR1 is SEHNR and CDR2 is FQNEAQ (reference sequence). Trimming took 6 bases from V and 8 from J; bases not matched to a gene: 7. The CDR3 is made up of 14 amino acids. Here the CDR3 DNA reads TGTGCCAGCAGTAGACAGGGAGTTGATTCACCCCTCCACTTT. Translation gives CASSRQGVDSPLHF.

This chain connects TRBV18 to TRBJ1-1; possible D gene TRBD1, 5 bases. Germline CDR1 KGHSH, CDR2 LQKENI. V was pared by 3 bases and J by 4 bases, with 15 bases between. The CDR3 length is 15 residues. The CDR3 protein is CASSPRNQGSTEAFF. In DNA, the CDR3 is TGTGCCAGCTCACCTAGGAATCAGGGCAGCACTGAAGCTTTCTTT. The complete variable domain, with remaining parts taken from reference TRBV18 and TRBJ1-1, reads NAGVMQNPRHLVRRRGQEARLRCSPMKGHSHVYWYRQLPEEGLKFMVYLQKENIIDESGMPKERFSAEFPKEGPSILRIQQVVRGDSAAYFCASSPRNQGSTEAFFGQGTRLTVV.

The chain employs TRBV18 and TRBJ2-1; 7 nucleotides line up with TRBD1. The CDR3 has 17 amino acids. Germline V gene lookup returns CDR1 KGHSH and CDR2 LQKENI. V dropped 3 bases and J dropped 4; count of bases not matched to a gene: 12. The CDR3 here is CASSPSTTGSGYNEQFF. Written as DNA, the CDR3 is TGTGCCAGCTCACCTTCTACGACAGGGTCCGGATACAATGAGCAGTTCTTC.

This chain connects TRBV7-9 to TRBJ1-1; the D is unclear. This CDR3 region has 12 residues. Germline assignment: CDR1 SEHNR and CDR2 FQNEAQ (reference sequence). V lost 5 bases, J lost 7 bases, and 11 bases lay in between. The CDR3 loop is CASSNGAYEAFF. The CDR3 nucleotides are TGTGCCAGCAGCAACGGAGCATATGAAGCTTTCTTT.

The CDR3 nucleotides read TGTGCCAGCAGCCAGCGGGCGGGGTTGGAAAAACTGTTTTTT. Residues: CASSQRAGLEKLFF. The chain carries TRBV7-9 and TRBJ1-4; D is unclear. The CDR3 has 14 residues. The germline CDR1 and CDR2 sequences are SEHNR and FQNEAQ (reference sequence). Trimming removed 5 bases from V and 8 bases from J, with 15 bases in between. The full variable domain, with the rest looked up from reference TRBV7-9 and TRBJ1-4, is DTGVSQNPRHKITKRGQNVTFRCDPISEHNRLYWYRQTLGQGPEFLTYFQNEAQLEKSRLLSDRFSAERPKGSFSTLEIQRTEQGDSAMYLCASSQRAGLEKLFFGSGTQLSVL.

In its sample, this clone was seen once. This chain connects TRBV19 to TRBJ2-7; no definite D call. The CDR3 has 13 residues. The V end was cut by 3 bases, the J end by 3 bases, with 9 bases between. Per the germline V gene, CDR1 is LNHDA and CDR2 is SQIVND (reference sequence). The CDR3 spells CASSMVTDYEQYF. The DNA for the CDR3 is TGTGCCAGTAGTATGGTAACAGACTACGAGCAGTACTTC.

The chain is built from TRBV7-3 and TRBJ2-3; the match to TRBD2 covers 8 bases. The V and J ends lost 2 bases and 4 bases, in that order; junction bases with no gene match: 11. The CDR3 length is 17 residues. Germline assignment: CDR1 SGHTA and CDR2 FQGTGA. As DNA, the CDR3 is TGTGCCAGCAGCTTATTCCCACCTACTAGCGGCCCAGATACGCAGTATTTT. It yields the protein CASSLFPPTSGPDTQYF.

The chain recombines TRBV30 with TRBJ1-2; TRBD1 matches 10 bases. The CDR3 loop spans 15 amino acids. Losses at the gene ends were 2 bases for V and 8 bases for J; bases not matched to a gene: 11. Germline CDR1 is GTSNPN and CDR2 is SVGIG (reference sequence). The CDR3: CAWSTGTGAMRGYTF. The CDR3 DNA follows: TGTGCCTGGAGTACCGGGACAGGGGCAATGAGGGGCTACACCTTC. Full variable domain (remainder filled in from reference TRBV30 and TRBJ1-2): SQTIHQWPATLVQPVGSPLSLECTVEGTSNPNLYWYRQAAGRGLQLLFYSVGIGQISSEVPQNLSASRPQDRQFILSSKKLLLSDSGFYLCAWSTGTGAMRGYTFGSGTRLTVV.

The CDR3 DNA follows: TGTGCCAGCTCTCAAACTAGCTCCGGGGAGCTGTTTTTT. It translates to CASSQTSSGELFF. The V call is TRBV18, the J call TRBJ2-2; perhaps TRBD2 as D (6 bases). The CDR3 spans 13 residues. Germline CDR1 reads KGHSH; CDR2 reads LQKENI. The germline V and J ends were trimmed by 6 bases and 6 bases, with 11 bases remaining between them.

The genes are TRBV6-4 and TRBJ2-3; TRBD1 aligns across 9 bases. This CDR3 has 15 amino acids. The V and J ends lost 5 bases and 2 bases, in that order; junction bases with no gene match: 5. The germline V gene encodes CDR1 MRHNA and CDR2 SNTAGT. The CDR3 protein is CASSSGTGFTDTQYF. The DNA of the CDR3 is TGTGCCAGCAGTAGTGGGACAGGGTTCACAGATACGCAGTATTTT.

V is TRBV28 and J is TRBJ1-3; tentatively, D is TRBD1 (6 bases). CDR3 length: 15 amino acids. The germline V gene has CDR1 MDHEN and CDR2 SYDVKM. Deletions cut 3 bases from V and 4 bases from J, with 13 bases between. The CDR3 DNA sequence: TGTGCCAGCAGTTTCGCGGGGGGCAACGGAAACACCATATATTTT. Amino acid sequence: CASSFAGGNGNTIYF.

This chain connects TRBV19 to TRBJ2-2, with 7 bases aligning to TRBD1. Germline-derived CDR1 and CDR2 are LNHDA and SQIVND (reference sequence). Trimming took 2 bases from V and 0 from J; bases not matched to a gene: 3. This CDR3 is built from 16 residues. The CDR3 loop reads CASSINRGPNTGELFF. DNA for the CDR3: TGTGCCAGTAGTATAAACAGGGGTCCGAACACCGGGGAGCTGTTTTTT. Looking up the rest from reference TRBV19 and TRBJ2-2 gives the full variable domain: DGGITQSPKYLFRKEGQNVTLSCEQNLNHDAMYWYRQDPGQGLRLIYYSQIVNDFQKGDIAEGYSVSREKKESFPLTVTSAQKNPTAFYLCASSINRGPNTGELFFGEGSRLTVL.

The V call is TRBV27, the J call TRBJ2-3, with 8 nucleotides matching TRBD1. Germline V gene lookup returns CDR1 MNHEY and CDR2 SMNVEV (reference sequence). V was clipped by 3 bases and J by 8 bases; unmatched bases: 13. The CDR3 length is 16 residues. The CDR3 is CASSLTGAMNYVTQYF. The CDR3 DNA is TGTGCCAGCAGTTTGACAGGGGCGATGAACTATGTTACGCAGTATTTT.

The chain has TRBV18 and TRBJ1-4, with D perhaps matching TRBD1 (5 bases). The germline V gene has CDR1 KGHSH and CDR2 LQKENI. This CDR3 spans 15 amino acids. V was shortened by 3 bases and J by 7 bases, with 15 bases between the two germline ends. CDR3 sequence reads: CASSPPGGVREKLFF. The CDR3 DNA follows: TGTGCCAGCTCACCCCCGGGGGGGGTTCGTGAAAAACTGTTTTTT.

This clone was seen a single time. The chain has TRBV9 and TRBJ2-3; 7 nucleotides match TRBD1. The germline V gene encodes CDR1 SGDLS and CDR2 YYNGEE. V shed 4 bases, J shed 5 bases, and the junction held 7 bases outside the gene matches. This CDR3 region has 14 residues. The CDR3 nucleotides read TGTGCCAGCAGCCTCGGGGACAGTGGAGATACGCAGTATTTT. Translation: CASSLGDSGDTQYF.

CDR3 residues: CASSPRSSYEQYF. CDR3 bases: TGTGCCAGCTCACCCCGTAGCTCCTACGAGCAGTACTTC. The chain couples TRBV18 to TRBJ2-7; no clear D. The germline V gene encodes CDR1 KGHSH and CDR2 LQKENI. CDR3 length: 13 residues. Trimming pared 3 bases from V and 0 bases from J, leaving 6 bases between.

This chain links TRBV30 with TRBJ2-1; 9 bases are shared with TRBD2. J lost 7 bases, V lost 3 bases, and 7 bases had no gene match. In germline, CDR1 is GTSNPN, CDR2 SVGIG (reference sequence). The CDR3 loop spans 14 amino acids. The CDR3 coding sequence is TGTGCCTGGAGCGGGGGCCTAGCGGGAAATGAGCAGTTCTTC. Protein product: CAWSGGLAGNEQFF.

The chain is built from TRBV5-4 and TRBJ1-2, with 8 positions matching TRBD1. The trim removed 3 bases at V and 6 bases at J, leaving 7 bases unmatched. Germline V gives CDR1 SGHNT, CDR2 YYREEE (reference sequence). CDR3 length: 14 residues. The DNA for the CDR3 is TGTGCCAGCAGCTCCCCGGGACAGGACCATGGCTACACCTTC. This encodes CASSSPGQDHGYTF.

This chain connects TRBV7-8 to TRBJ1-1, with 8 bases identical to TRBD1. The CDR3 runs to 17 residues. The germline CDR1 and CDR2 sequences are SGHVS and FQNEAQ. Trimming cost V 4 bases and J 3 bases; bases outside gene matches: 13. The CDR3 is CASSSSPGTGLDTEAFF. The CDR3 nucleotides read TGTGCCAGCAGCTCTTCCCCCGGGACAGGTTTGGACACTGAAGCTTTCTTT. Full variable domain (rest looked up from reference TRBV7-8 and TRBJ1-1): GAGVSQSPRYKVAKRGQDVALRCDPISGHVSLFWYQQALGQGPEFLTYFQNEAQLDKSGLPSDRFFAERPEGSVSTLKIQRTQQEDSAVYLCASSSSPGTGLDTEAFFGQGTRLTVV.

The rearrangement links TRBV28 to TRBJ2-1, with D hard to call. Germline CDR1 MDHEN, CDR2 SYDVKM. The CDR3 is 12 amino acids. Trimming pared 1 base from V and 8 bases from J, leaving 6 bases between. CDR3 region: CASSLSVYEQFF. The CDR3 coding sequence is TGTGCCAGCAGTTTATCTGTTTATGAGCAGTTCTTC.

The chain has TRBV10-3 and TRBJ2-7; no clear D. From germline, CDR1 is ENHRY and CDR2 SYGVKD. The CDR3 has 14 residues. Trimming cost V 2 bases and J 5 bases, with 13 bases left between them. CDR3 DNA sequence: TGTGCCATCAGTGAGGGCAGTTCGATAAACGAGCAGTACTTC. This translates into CAISEGSSINEQYF.